This entry lists 32 T cell receptor beta chains sequenced from one sample in a study of blood T cell repertoires in COVID-19. Sequencing used immunoSEQ multiplex PCR; TCRdb keeps in-frame clones, though not all of them. The sample lists tens of thousands of clones; 80% to 90% were seen once. Sequencing used peripheral blood. All receptors derive from an elderly woman with active or convalescent COVID-19.

This sequence joins TRBV7-9 and TRBJ1-4, with TRBD1 as a possible D gene (6 bases). This CDR3 spans 15 amino acids. Germline values: CDR1 SEHNR, CDR2 FQNEAQ (reference sequence). Trimming cost V 6 bases and J 4 bases, with 15 bases left between them. The chain's CDR3 is CASRDRDKSNEKLFF. Written as DNA, the CDR3 is TGTGCCAGCAGGGACCGGGACAAGAGTAATGAAAAACTGTTTTTT.

The J gene is TRBJ1-2, the V gene TRBV19, with 7 bases matching TRBD1. Looked up from germline, CDR1 is LNHDA and CDR2 is SQIVND (reference sequence). The CDR3 has 12 amino acids. The V segment lost 4 bases and the J segment 8 bases; nucleotides outside the gene matches: 4. The CDR3: CASSSQGGGYTF. DNA for the CDR3: TGTGCCAGTAGTAGCCAGGGGGGAGGCTACACCTTC.

The chain couples TRBV9 to TRBJ2-1, with D unresolved. Trimming cost V 0 bases and J 0 bases, with 13 bases left between them. Germline CDR1 reads SGDLS; CDR2 reads YYNGEE. This CDR3 is 17 amino acids long. DNA of the CDR3: TGTGCCAGCAGCGTAGCAGGCCAGCTGAGCTCCTACAATGAGCAGTTCTTC. Translation gives CASSVAGQLSSYNEQFF.

This sequence joins TRBV30 and TRBJ1-1; tentative D call: TRBD1 (5 bases). V lost 0 bases and J lost 5, with 10 bases in between. Germline assignment: CDR1 GTSNPN and CDR2 SVGIG (reference sequence). The CDR3 runs 13 residues. The CDR3 region has the DNA TGTGCCTGGAGTGTAGGGGTCTCAACTGAAGCTTTCTTT. Translated, it gives CAWSVGVSTEAFF.

The chain joins TRBV28 to TRBJ1-4, with 8 bases matching TRBD1. The length of the CDR3 is 14 residues. With 8 bases clipped from V and 9 bases from J, the junction kept 11 bases outside the gene matches. Germline CDR1 and CDR2: MDHEN and SYDVKM. The CDR3 protein is CASFDQGARKKLFF. The CDR3 DNA follows: TGTGCCAGCTTCGATCAGGGGGCGCGCAAAAAACTGTTTTTT.

The genes are TRBV10-3 and TRBJ2-4; D is ambiguous. Germline V gene sequence: CDR1 ENHRY, CDR2 SYGVKD. The germline V and J ends were trimmed by 6 bases and 2 bases, with 14 bases remaining between them. The CDR3 is 15 amino acids. The CDR3 sequence: CAISPQVGSKNIQYF. CDR3 nucleotide sequence: TGTGCCATCAGCCCCCAGGTGGGTTCCAAAAACATTCAGTACTTC.

V is TRBV30 and J is TRBJ2-7; D gene uncertain. This CDR3 spans 12 amino acids. From germline, CDR1 is GTSNPN and CDR2 SVGIG (reference sequence). The V gene lost 2 bases and the J gene lost 4 bases, with 9 bases spanning the gap. The CDR3 here is CAWSPSRYEQYF. CDR3 nucleotide sequence: TGTGCCTGGAGTCCCTCTAGGTACGAGCAGTACTTC. Full variable domain (remainder filled in from reference TRBV30 and TRBJ2-7): SQTIHQWPATLVQPVGSPLSLECTVEGTSNPNLYWYRQAAGRGLQLLFYSVGIGQISSEVPQNLSASRPQDRQFILSSKKLLLSDSGFYLCAWSPSRYEQYFGPGTRLTVT.

The genes are TRBV6-6 and TRBJ1-1; D gene uncertain. Germline V CDR1 and CDR2: MNHNY, SVGAGI (reference sequence). With 6 bases removed from V and 0 bases from J, the gap between germline ends came to 11 bases. There are 14 residues in the CDR3. CDR3 nucleotides: TGTGCCAGCAGCTCTCGCCAGATGAACACTGAAGCTTTCTTT. Translated, it gives CASSSRQMNTEAFF.

This sequence joins TRBV30 and TRBJ2-7; 10 bases are a match to TRBD2. V shed 0 bases, J shed 4 bases, and the junction held 0 bases outside the gene matches. The CDR3 is 13 residues long. Germline V CDR1 and CDR2: GTSNPN, SVGIG (reference sequence). The CDR3 region has the DNA TGTGCCTGGAGTGTAGCGGGAGGGTACGAGCAGTACTTC. Translated, it gives CAWSVAGGYEQYF.

This chain connects TRBV5-1 to TRBJ2-3; 7 bases align to TRBD2. The CDR3 runs 16 residues. J gave up 3 bases and V 0 bases, and 7 bases lay outside the gene matches. Germline V gene sequence: CDR1 SGHRS, CDR2 YFSETQ. CDR3 bases: TGCGCCAGCAGCTTGGCCGTGGATAGCGGGACAGATACGCAGTATTTT. Protein: CASSLAVDSGTDTQYF.

The chain has TRBV7-9 and TRBJ2-3; D remains ambiguous. V gave up 5 bases and J gave up 11 bases, with 20 bases separating them. CDR3 length: 14 amino acids. CDR1 is SEHNR, CDR2 FQNEAQ, per germline (reference sequence). CDR3 DNA: TGTGCCAGCAGCGGCGGCGCCGACTGGAACCTGCAGTATTTT. This encodes CASSGGADWNLQYF.

The V call is TRBV10-3, the J call TRBJ2-5; D possibly corresponds to TRBD1 (6 bases). V lost 3 bases to trimming and J lost 5 bases, with 13 bases between them. This CDR3 has 14 amino acids. Germline V gives CDR1 ENHRY, CDR2 SYGVKD. This CDR3 is CAISDLTGTETQYF. The CDR3 coding sequence is TGTGCCATCAGTGACCTAACAGGGACGGAGACCCAGTACTTC.

J is TRBJ2-5 and V is TRBV5-1; 14 bases match TRBD2. The length of the CDR3 is 17 residues. With 4 bases clipped from V and 5 bases from J, the junction kept 10 bases outside the gene matches. Germline V gene lookup returns CDR1 SGHRS and CDR2 YFSETQ. CDR3 nucleotide sequence: TGCGCCAGCAGCCCGGGGGGACTAGCGGGAGTCGGCGAGACCCAGTACTTC. Protein sequence: CASSPGGLAGVGETQYF. The full variable domain, rest sourced from reference TRBV5-1 and TRBJ2-5, is KAGVTQTPRYLIKTRGQQVTLSCSPISGHRSVSWYQQTPGQGLQFLFEYFSETQRNKGNFPGRFSGRQFSNSRSEMNVSTLELGDSALYLCASSPGGLAGVGETQYFGPGTRLLVL.

The CDR3 DNA reads TGTGCCAGCAGCCGACTAGGGCGCGAAGAGACCCAGTACTTC. Translated: CASSRLGREETQYF. This chain links TRBV7-9 with TRBJ2-5; a weak D match, TRBD2 (6 bases). V shed 5 bases and J shed 3 bases, with 13 bases lying between them. CDR1 and CDR2 (germline): SEHNR, FQNEAQ (reference sequence). CDR3 length: 14 amino acids.

CDR3 bases: TGTGCCAGCAGCACCCGACAGTCCCACTATGGCTACACCTTC. Encoded protein: CASSTRQSHYGYTF. This sequence joins TRBV13 and TRBJ1-2; weak D call: TRBD1 (5 bases). There are 14 residues in the CDR3. Trimming stripped 5 bases from V and 3 bases from J, with 13 bases between. The germline V gene encodes CDR1 PRHDT and CDR2 FYEKMQ (reference sequence).

V is TRBV27 and J is TRBJ2-5; 8 nucleotides line up with TRBD2. Trimming cost V 5 bases and J 3 bases; bases outside gene matches: 8. CDR3 length: 15 residues. Germline values: CDR1 MNHEY, CDR2 SMNVEV (reference sequence). The CDR3 loop reads CASSLMGSGEETQYF. The CDR3, as DNA: TGTGCCAGCAGTCTTATGGGTAGCGGGGAAGAGACCCAGTACTTC.

In its sample, this clone ranks as medium-sized. V usage is TRBV21-1 and J usage is TRBJ2-1; TRBD2, as called in the table, went unchecked against the DNA. TRBV21-1 is flagged as a pseudogene. CDR3 length equals 17 residues. CDR3 bases: TGTGCCAGCACCAAGCAAAGGCGGGGGGACATCCTACATGAGCAGTTCTTC. This codes for CASTKQRRGDILHEQFF.

This chain uses TRBV20-1 with TRBJ2-1; D might be TRBD2 (6 bases). This CDR3 is 14 amino acids long. CDR1 and CDR2 (germline): DFQATT, SNEGSKA (reference sequence). V was shortened by 3 bases and J by 3 bases, with 12 bases between the two germline ends. Here the CDR3 reads CSASSGVFYNEQFF. The CDR3 DNA follows: TGCAGTGCTAGTTCGGGGGTGTTCTACAATGAGCAGTTCTTC.

The gene calls are TRBV24-1 and TRBJ2-7, with 8 bases that match TRBD1. V shed 5 bases, J shed 7 bases, and the junction held 9 bases outside the gene matches. This CDR3 is built from 14 residues. Germline V lookup: CDR1 KGHDR, CDR2 SFDVKD. CDR3 sequence: CATSASGQGKEQYF. CDR3 DNA sequence: TGTGCCACCAGTGCTAGTGGACAGGGAAAGGAGCAGTACTTC.

The V and J genes are TRBV9 and TRBJ2-1; 11 nucleotides match TRBD2. Germline CDR1 is SGDLS and CDR2 is YYNGEE. The CDR3 totals 17 residues. The ends lost 1 base at V and 2 bases at J; junction bases unmatched: 5. The CDR3 DNA reads as TGTGCCAGCAGCGTAACTACTAGCGGGGGCCCCTACAATGAGCAGTTCTTC. Its protein product is CASSVTTSGGPYNEQFF.

The V call is TRBV19, the J call TRBJ2-7; 9 positions match TRBD1. The CDR3 loop spans 13 amino acids. V lost 6 bases to trimming and J lost 4 bases; unmatched junction nucleotides: 4. The V gene's germline CDR1 is LNHDA and CDR2 SQIVND (reference sequence). As DNA, the CDR3 is TGTGCCAGTAGCAACAGGGGGCCTTACGAGCAGTACTTC. Its protein is CASSNRGPYEQYF.

The chain recombines TRBV30 with TRBJ1-6, with 10 bases identical to TRBD1. CDR1 is GTSNPN, CDR2 SVGIG, per germline (reference sequence). Unmatched junction bases numbered 2, after V lost 5 bases and J lost 4 bases. The CDR3 covers 14 residues. In nucleotides, the CDR3 is TGTGCCTGGGGACAGGGGGGATATAATTCACCCCTCCACTTT. Protein: CAWGQGGYNSPLHF.

This sequence joins TRBV5-8 and TRBJ2-1; D perhaps matches TRBD1 (6 bases). Trimming removed 1 base at V and 10 bases at J, with 12 bases between. The germline gives CDR1 SGHTS, CDR2 YDEGEE. This CDR3 region has 13 residues. In nucleotides, the CDR3 is TGTGCCAGCAGCTTGTCGACGAGGGGGGAGCAGTTCTTC. It yields the protein CASSLSTRGEQFF.

The rearrangement uses TRBV19 and TRBJ2-1, with 8 bases identical to TRBD1. CDR1 and CDR2 from the germline V gene are LNHDA and SQIVND (reference sequence). V lost 4 bases and J lost 11; bases outside the gene matches: 16. The CDR3 sequence is 16 residues long. In DNA, the CDR3 is TGTGCCAGTAGTAGGGGACAGGCCCGGGAGTTTTTCAAGCAGTTCTTC. Residues: CASSRGQAREFFKQFF.

This clone occurred once. The chain links TRBV7-3 to TRBJ2-1; 7 nucleotides agree with TRBD1. This CDR3 has 13 amino acids. Germline V gene lookup returns CDR1 SGHTA and CDR2 FQGTGA. The V and J ends lost 5 bases and 8 bases, in that order; junction bases with no gene match: 6. The CDR3 protein is CASSPSGGHEQFF. The CDR3 coding sequence is TGTGCCAGCAGCCCCTCAGGGGGTCATGAGCAGTTCTTC.

The CDR3 spells CASTLGGTGNSPLHF. DNA of the CDR3: TGTGCCAGCACCCTTGGAGGGACAGGTAATTCACCCCTCCACTTT. The genes are TRBV28 and TRBJ1-6, with TRBD1 identical over 8 bases. The ends lost 7 bases at V and 6 bases at J; junction bases unmatched: 8. The CDR3 loop spans 15 amino acids. CDR1 is MDHEN, CDR2 SYDVKM, per germline.

The genes are TRBV7-2 and TRBJ1-2; 9 nucleotides line up with TRBD1. The CDR3 has 17 amino acids. With V trimmed by 3 bases and J by 8 bases, 16 bases remained unmatched. Germline CDR1 and CDR2: SGHTA and FQGNSA. The CDR3 is CASSLGPTGGPLGGYTF. CDR3 sequence (DNA): TGTGCCAGCAGCTTGGGGCCGACAGGGGGGCCATTAGGGGGCTACACCTTC.

V is TRBV25-1 and J is TRBJ1-2; D gene uncertain. Germline CDR1 and CDR2: MGHDK and SYGVNS. The length of the CDR3 is 14 residues. V was cut by 4 bases and J by 5 bases, with 14 bases left in between. As DNA, the CDR3 is TGTGCCAGCAGTGTAGGGAGTCCGACTTATGGCTACACCTTC. It is translated as CASSVGSPTYGYTF.

This rearrangement joins TRBV20-1 to TRBJ2-5; 8 nucleotides line up with TRBD2. The ends lost 3 bases at V and 5 bases at J; junction bases unmatched: 8. CDR1 is DFQATT, CDR2 SNEGSKA, per germline (reference sequence). The CDR3 contains 14 residues. CDR3 nucleotide sequence: TGCAGTGCTAGTTTAATAGCGGGGCGGGAGACCCAGTACTTC. Translated: CSASLIAGRETQYF.

The chain is built from TRBV27 and TRBJ1-1; D is ambiguous. The CDR3 length is 14 residues. Trimming pared 8 bases from V and 2 bases from J, leaving 15 bases between. Per the germline V gene, CDR1 is MNHEY and CDR2 is SMNVEV (reference sequence). CDR3 sequence (DNA): TGTGCCAGCGCGGACCGGGATTCTAACACTGAAGCTTTCTTT. Protein product: CASADRDSNTEAFF.

The chain has TRBV28 and TRBJ1-2, with a tentative D call TRBD1 (5 bases). CDR3 length equals 12 residues. V was pared by 11 bases and J by 6 bases, with 16 bases between. CDR1 is MDHEN, CDR2 SYDVKM, per germline. CDR3 bases: TGTGCCGGAGCAGGGTTTCCGCATGGCTACACCTTC. It encodes CAGAGFPHGYTF.

The V call is TRBV4-3, the J call TRBJ2-7; 7 bases align to TRBD1. Per germline, CDR1 LGHNA and CDR2 YSLEER. V lost 3 bases and J lost 2; bases outside the gene matches: 19. The CDR3 covers 19 residues. CDR3 protein: CASSQRTIPSGTAAYEQYF. CDR3 nucleotides: TGCGCCAGCAGCCAGAGAACAATTCCGTCCGGGACAGCTGCCTACGAGCAGTACTTC.